One sample yielded the 9 T cell receptor beta chains listed below, sequenced in a study of blood T cell repertoires in COVID-19. The assay was immunoSEQ multiplex PCR, and TCRdb's table has in-frame clones only and misses some. Of 180,000 or so clones in the sample, roughly 82% were seen once. The specimen sequenced was peripheral blood. These receptors originate from a woman aged 70-85 years with acute or convalescent COVID-19.

J is TRBJ2-7 and V is TRBV28, with 7 bases identical to TRBD1. CDR1 MDHEN and CDR2 SYDVKM come from the germline V gene. This CDR3 is 14 amino acids long. Trimming removed 8 bases from V and 2 bases from J; junction bases left unmatched: 9. CDR3 sequence reads: CASEGARVTYEQYF. The CDR3 DNA is TGTGCCAGCGAGGGGGCGCGGGTAACCTACGAGCAGTACTTC.

The J gene is TRBJ2-5, the V gene TRBV4-3; TRBD1 aligns across 10 bases. The germline V gene has CDR1 LGHNA and CDR2 YSLEER. The CDR3 has 14 amino acids. V was pared by 4 bases and J by 7 bases, with 6 bases of the junction left unmatched. This CDR3 is CASSPTGGDGTQYF. In nucleotides, the CDR3 is TGCGCCAGCAGCCCGACAGGGGGCGATGGGACCCAGTACTTC.

This clone was recorded once. This chain links TRBV7-3 with TRBJ2-2; the D is unclear. V shed 1 base and J shed 6 bases, with 9 bases lying between them. CDR1 is SGHTA and CDR2 is FQGTGA in the germline V gene. CDR3 length: 14 amino acids. CDR3 sequence (DNA): TGTGCCAGCAGCTTAAACCCAGAATCCGGGGAGCTGTTTTTT. This gives the protein CASSLNPESGELFF.

The gene calls are TRBV27 and TRBJ2-1; 8 nucleotides agree with TRBD1. V lost 5 bases, J lost 8 bases, and 11 bases stayed unmatched. CDR3 length equals 15 residues. Germline CDR1 is MNHEY and CDR2 is SMNVEV (reference sequence). This CDR3 reads CASSPRTGSVDEQFF. For the CDR3, the DNA is TGTGCCAGCAGTCCCCGGACAGGGAGTGTCGATGAGCAGTTCTTC.

This clone was detected only a few times. The rearrangement links TRBV27 to TRBJ2-2; 11 nucleotides match TRBD1. The CDR3 spans 15 residues. The junction had 6 bases not matched to a gene; V was cut back by 7 bases and J by 5 bases. Per germline, CDR1 MNHEY and CDR2 SMNVEV (reference sequence). The CDR3 DNA reads as TGTGCCAGCACCCGGGGACAGGGGGAGACCGGGGAGCTGTTTTTT. It translates to CASTRGQGETGELFF.

This sequence joins TRBV4-3 and TRBJ1-5; 8 nucleotides agree with TRBD1. The CDR3 contains 15 residues. CDR1 is LGHNA and CDR2 is YSLEER in the germline V gene. The trim removed 0 bases at V and 7 bases at J, leaving 5 bases unmatched. CDR3 DNA sequence: TGCGCCAGCAGCCAAGATACAGGGGGTGACCAGCCCCAGCATTTT. This gives the protein CASSQDTGGDQPQHF.

The rearrangement joins TRBV5-6 to TRBJ2-7; 11 bases are a match to TRBD2. The CDR3 length is 16 residues. Per germline, CDR1 SGHDT and CDR2 YYEEEE. Trimming cost V 4 bases and J 3 bases; bases outside gene matches: 9. The CDR3 region is CASSHTSGSGHYEQYF. The DNA for the CDR3 is TGTGCCAGCAGCCATACTAGCGGGAGCGGTCACTACGAGCAGTACTTC.

The CDR3 is CASSLDVPSSYNEQFF. In nucleotides, the CDR3 is TGTGCCAGCAGCTTAGATGTCCCGAGCTCCTACAATGAGCAGTTCTTC. This rearrangement joins TRBV11-2 to TRBJ2-1; D unresolved. Between the trimmed V and J ends, which lost 0 bases and 0 bases, there was a span of 9 bases. The CDR3 runs to 16 residues. Germline loops: CDR1 SGHAT, CDR2 FQNNGV.

This clone was seen a handful of times. The V gene is TRBV4-2, the J gene TRBJ1-6; no definite D call. Germline-derived CDR1 and CDR2 are LGHNA and YNFKEQ. The ends were cut back, 0 bases at V and 14 bases at J, with 5 bases in the middle. This CDR3 is built from 11 residues. CDR3 coding DNA: TGTGCCAGCAGCCAAGATCAGTCCCTCCACTTT. Amino acids: CASSQDQSLHF.